This passage covers 14 T cell receptor beta chains from one sample sequenced in a study of T-cell reconstitution after alpha-beta-depleted transplantation in children. Researchers prepared the TCRbeta library using unique molecular identifiers, the study reports. TCRdb analysed the PCR reads with MiXCR anew, one entry per CDR3 protein. The sample includes 670,000 or so distinct CDR3 sequences, around 13% of them seen just once. This sample comprised PBMCs, obtained before TCRalphabeta/CD19-depleted stem cell transplant. The receptors here all came from a girl aged 2-10 years with congenital amegakaryocytic thrombocytopenia, due to receive a stem cell transplant.

V usage is TRBV20-1 and J usage is TRBJ2-1, with 7 bases aligning to TRBD2. CDR1 and CDR2 (germline): DFQATT, SNEGSKA (reference sequence). CDR3 length: 14 residues. The V segment lost 6 bases and the J segment 4 bases; nucleotides outside the gene matches: 9. DNA of the CDR3: TGCAGTGCCCTTACTAGCGAGGGATACAATGAGCAGTTCTTC. Protein sequence: CSALTSEGYNEQFF.

This clonotype has ten or more counts. This sequence joins TRBV20-1 and TRBJ2-1; 12 bases map to TRBD2. The V and J ends lost 6 bases and 8 bases, in that order; junction bases with no gene match: 8. CDR1 and CDR2 (germline): DFQATT, SNEGSKA (reference sequence). The CDR3 contains 14 residues. The CDR3 protein is CSALAGGSSDEQFF. DNA for the CDR3: TGCAGTGCCCTAGCGGGAGGGTCCTCCGATGAGCAGTTCTTC.

As to this clonotype: At one end, the junction sequence differs from germline, possibly due to a read error. The J gene is TRBJ2-7, the V gene TRBV28; 7 nucleotides line up with TRBD1. The CDR3 extends over 15 amino acids. The V gene's germline CDR1 is MDHEN and CDR2 SYDVKM. CDR3 amino acids: CASSPAGGFSYELYF. The CDR3 DNA sequence: TGTGCCAGCAGTCCCGCAGGGGGTTTTTCCTACGAGCTGTACTTC.

This clonotype was seen a few times. J is TRBJ2-6 and V is TRBV4-1; D might be TRBD1 or TRBD2, each matching 5 bases. With 4 bases removed from V and 7 bases from J, the gap between germline ends came to 17 bases. The germline V gene has CDR1 MGHRA and CDR2 YSYEKL. The CDR3 totals 16 residues. CDR3 DNA: TGCGCCAGCAGCCTGTCGGGACCGCTGAGCGCCAACGTCCTGACTTTC. Translation: CASSLSGPLSANVLTF.

This clonotype was picked up many times. The chain combines TRBV5-1 with TRBJ2-1, with no clear D. The CDR3 consists of 12 residues. Germline V lookup: CDR1 SGHRS, CDR2 YFSETQ. The V gene lost 0 bases and the J gene lost 10 bases, with 8 bases spanning the gap. This CDR3 is CASSLVPGEQFF. Here the CDR3 DNA reads TGCGCCAGCAGCTTGGTTCCGGGCGAGCAGTTCTTC.

The J gene is TRBJ2-1, the V gene TRBV7-8, with 8 bases matching TRBD2. The germline V gene has CDR1 SGHVS and CDR2 FQNEAQ. J was trimmed by 5 bases and V by 5 bases; bases with no gene match: 11. This CDR3 spans 16 amino acids. The CDR3 DNA reads as TGTGCCAGCAGCGGCGGGTGGACTAGCCTAAACAATGAGCAGTTCTTC. It specifies CASSGGWTSLNNEQFF.

V gene TRBV10-3 combines with J gene TRBJ2-1; 8 bases map to TRBD1. After removal of 5 bases from V and 7 bases from J, the junction contained 10 bases not matched to a gene. The CDR3 contains 15 residues. CDR1 is ENHRY and CDR2 is SYGVKD in the germline V gene. The CDR3 sequence is CAISLTGAPQNEQFF. The CDR3 nucleotides are TGTGCCATCAGTCTGACAGGGGCGCCCCAGAATGAGCAGTTCTTC.

DNA of the CDR3: TGTGCCAGCAGCGTAGTGAACAGGGGCGGCTACACCTTC. Its protein is CASSVVNRGGYTF. The rearrangement joins TRBV9 to TRBJ1-2; 7 bases agree with TRBD1. V was clipped by 0 bases and J by 8 bases; unmatched bases: 4. Germline assignment: CDR1 SGDLS and CDR2 YYNGEE. The CDR3 consists of 13 residues.

This clonotype appeared many times. The rearrangement joins TRBV20-1 to TRBJ2-5; no clear D. Germline lookup yields CDR1 DFQATT and CDR2 SNEGSKA (reference sequence). Trimming removed 5 bases at V and 2 bases at J, with 6 bases between. CDR3 size: 11 residues. The CDR3 coding sequence is TGCAGTGCTCTGTCGCAAGAGACCCAGTACTTC. Translated, it gives CSALSQETQYF.

This clonotype occurred many times. The chain carries TRBV20-1 and TRBJ2-1; weak D call: TRBD1 (5 bases). The V end was cut by 2 bases, the J end by 5 bases, with 13 bases between. The CDR3 length is 14 residues. Germline V gives CDR1 DFQATT, CDR2 SNEGSKA (reference sequence). CDR3 region: CSARSGFGNNEQFF. The CDR3, as DNA: TGCAGTGCTAGATCAGGGTTTGGTAACAATGAGCAGTTCTTC.

This clonotype was detected ten times or more. The chain links TRBV12-3 or TRBV12-4 to TRBJ1-1; D may be TRBD1 (5 bases). The V end lost 1 base, the J end lost 11 bases, and 11 bases lay between the germline ends. The CDR3 is 12 amino acids. In nucleotides, the CDR3 is TGTGCCAGCAGTTTAGAGGGGCGGGGGGCTTTCTTT. Its protein product is CASSLEGRGAFF.

The chain recombines TRBV6-1 with TRBJ2-3, with 10 bases fitting TRBD2. This CDR3 spans 14 amino acids. The V and J ends lost 6 bases and 4 bases, in that order; junction bases with no gene match: 4. Germline V lookup: CDR1 MNHNS, CDR2 SASEGT. CDR3 nucleotide sequence: TGTGCCAGCAGGCTAGCGGGAGTCGCAGATACGCAGTATTTT. Protein: CASRLAGVADTQYF.

This clonotype was seen ten or more times. CDR3 in DNA: TGCAGTGCTAGAGTCATTGACAGACATGCTAACTATGGCTACACCTTC. Amino acid sequence: CSARVIDRHANYGYTF. J is TRBJ1-2 and V is TRBV20-1; possible D gene TRBD1, 5 bases. Germline V lookup: CDR1 DFQATT, CDR2 SNEGSKA (reference sequence). V was shortened by 1 base and J by 0 bases, with 15 bases between the two germline ends. The CDR3 is made up of 16 amino acids.

In its sample, this clonotype was seen many times. V and J are TRBV20-1 and TRBJ2-2; D is undetermined. The CDR3 has 14 amino acids. The V gene lost 2 bases and the J gene lost 0 bases, with 7 bases spanning the gap. Per germline, CDR1 DFQATT and CDR2 SNEGSKA (reference sequence). The DNA of the CDR3 is TGCAGTGCTAGACCGGTAACGAACACCGGGGAGCTGTTTTTT. Amino acid sequence: CSARPVTNTGELFF.